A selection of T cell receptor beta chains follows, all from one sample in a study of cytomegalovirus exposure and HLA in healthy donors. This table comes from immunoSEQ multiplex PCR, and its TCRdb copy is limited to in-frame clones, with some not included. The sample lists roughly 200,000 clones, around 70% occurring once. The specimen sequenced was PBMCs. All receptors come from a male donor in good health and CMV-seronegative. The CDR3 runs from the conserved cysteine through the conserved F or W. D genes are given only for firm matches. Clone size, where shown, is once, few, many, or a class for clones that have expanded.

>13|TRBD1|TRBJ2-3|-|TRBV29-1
CSVETGGTDTQYF
TGCAGCGTAGAAACAGGGGGCACAGATACGCAGTATTTT
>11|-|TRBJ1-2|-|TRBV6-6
CASSRDTGYTF
TGTGCCAGCAGCAGGGACACTGGCTACACCTTC
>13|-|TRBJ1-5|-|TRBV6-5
CASSTHRDQPQHF
TGTGCCAGCAGTACTCACAGGGACCAGCCCCAGCATTTT
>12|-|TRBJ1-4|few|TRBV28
CASRLLGEKLFF
TGTGCCAGCAGACTGCTTGGTGAAAAACTGTTTTTT
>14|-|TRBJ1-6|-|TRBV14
CASSPTGNNSPLHF
TGTGCCAGCAGCCCCACAGGGAATAATTCACCCCTCCACTTT
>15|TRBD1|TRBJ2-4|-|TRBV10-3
CAISADRVGKNIQYF
TGTGCCATCAGCGCCGACAGGGTGGGCAAAAACATTCAGTACTTC
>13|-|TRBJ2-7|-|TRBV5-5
CASSAWGFYEQYF
TGTGCCAGCAGCGCCTGGGGCTTCTACGAGCAGTACTTC
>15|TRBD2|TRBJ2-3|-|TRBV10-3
CATEKGLAETDTQYF
TGTGCCACCGAAAAGGGGCTAGCGGAAACAGATACGCAGTATTTT
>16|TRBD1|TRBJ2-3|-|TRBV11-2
CASSSRTGTIPDTQYF
TGTGCCAGCAGCTCCCGGACAGGGACAATACCCGATACGCAGTATTTT
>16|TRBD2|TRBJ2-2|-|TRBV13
CASSPQWAGDTGELFF
TGTGCCAGCAGCCCGCAATGGGCGGGAGACACCGGGGAGCTGTTTTTT
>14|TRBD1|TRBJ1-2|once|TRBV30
CAWSRRQGVYGYTF
TGTGCCTGGAGTCGAAGACAGGGGGTCTATGGCTACACCTTC
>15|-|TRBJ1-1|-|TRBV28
CASSRPSVLGSEAFF
TGTGCCAGCAGCCGGCCCTCAGTATTGGGCTCTGAAGCTTTCTTT
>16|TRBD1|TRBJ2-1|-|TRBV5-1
CASSLSGQGTYNEQFF
TGCGCCAGCAGCTTAAGCGGACAGGGAACCTACAATGAGCAGTTCTTC
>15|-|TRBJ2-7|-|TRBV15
CATSRGGQAADEQYF
TGTGCCACCAGCAGGGGAGGACAGGCCGCGGACGAGCAGTACTTC
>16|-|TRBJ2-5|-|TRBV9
CASSVAGRAEQETQYF
TGTGCCAGCAGCGTAGCTGGCAGGGCGGAACAAGAGACCCAGTACTTC
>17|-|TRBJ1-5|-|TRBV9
CASSVGPRDTGDQPQHF
TGTGCCAGCAGCGTAGGGCCCCGGGACACCGGTGATCAGCCCCAGCATTTT
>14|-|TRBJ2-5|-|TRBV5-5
CASSLEGLMETQYF
TGTGCCAGCAGCTTGGAGGGGTTGATGGAGACCCAGTACTTC
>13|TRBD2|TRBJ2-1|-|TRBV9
CASSVTSDNEQFF
TGTGCCAGCAGCGTAACTAGCGACAATGAGCAGTTCTTC
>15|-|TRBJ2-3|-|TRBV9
CASSVGLGGTDTQYF
TGTGCCAGCAGCGTAGGTCTAGGAGGCACAGATACGCAGTATTTT
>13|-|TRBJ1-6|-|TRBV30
CAWSVHFNSPLHF
TGTGCCTGGAGTGTACATTTTAATTCACCCCTCCACTTT
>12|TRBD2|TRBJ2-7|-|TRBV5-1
CASSAGDFPADF
TGCGCCAGCAGCGCGGGGGACTTCCCAGCGGACTTC
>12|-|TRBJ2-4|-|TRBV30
CAWSVQENIQYF
TGTGCCTGGAGTGTACAGGAAAACATTCAGTACTTC
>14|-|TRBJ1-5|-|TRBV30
CAWSKGGGNQPQHF
TGTGCCTGGAGTAAGGGCGGGGGCAATCAGCCCCAGCATTTT
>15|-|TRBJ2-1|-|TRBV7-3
CASSLISNRDNEQFF
TGTGCCAGCAGCTTAATTAGTAACAGGGACAATGAGCAGTTCTTC
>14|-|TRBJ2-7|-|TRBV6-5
CASSLQTATYEQYF
TGTGCCAGCAGTTTACAGACAGCCACCTACGAGCAGTACTTC
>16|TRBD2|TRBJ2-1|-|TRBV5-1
CASSLAGGGSYNEQFF
TGCGCCAGCAGCTTGGCTGGCGGGGGCTCCTACAATGAGCAGTTCTTC
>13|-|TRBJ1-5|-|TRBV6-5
CASSRGYNQPQHF
TGTGCCAGCAGCAGGGGCTACAATCAGCCCCAGCATTTT
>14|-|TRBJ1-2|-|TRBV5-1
CASSLEQGRDGYTF
TGCGCCAGCAGCTTGGAACAGGGAAGGGATGGCTACACCTTC
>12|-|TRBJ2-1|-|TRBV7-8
CASSSTSWEQFF
TGTGCCAGCAGCTCTACTAGCTGGGAGCAGTTCTTC
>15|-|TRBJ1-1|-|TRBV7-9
CSSSLVPGGNTEAFF
TGTTCCAGCAGCTTAGTCCCGGGGGGGAACACTGAAGCTTTCTTT
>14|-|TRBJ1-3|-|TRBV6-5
CASKLGHSGNTIYF
TGTGCCAGCAAATTGGGACACTCTGGAAACACCATATATTTT
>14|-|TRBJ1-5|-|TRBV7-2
CASSYRYSNQPQHF
TGTGCCAGCAGCTACAGGTATAGCAATCAGCCCCAGCATTTT
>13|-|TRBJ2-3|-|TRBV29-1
CSVEGGGPLSQYF
TGCAGCGTTGAAGGAGGGGGTCCCCTCTCGCAGTATTTT
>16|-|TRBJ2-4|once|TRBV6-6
CASSWARDLAKNIQYF
TGTGCCAGCAGTTGGGCCAGGGATCTAGCCAAAAACATTCAGTACTTC
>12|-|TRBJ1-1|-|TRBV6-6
CASSYSNGIAFF
TGTGCCAGCAGTTACTCCAACGGGATTGCTTTCTTT
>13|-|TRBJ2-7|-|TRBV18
CASSPPSTGQQYF
TGTGCCAGCTCACCACCGTCTACAGGTCAGCAGTACTTC
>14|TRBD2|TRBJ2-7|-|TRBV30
CAWSASLAGYEQYF
TGTGCCTGGAGTGCGAGCCTAGCGGGCTACGAGCAGTACTTC
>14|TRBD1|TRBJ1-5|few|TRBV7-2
CASSPDRVNQPQHF
TGTGCCAGCAGCCCGGACAGGGTCAATCAGCCCCAGCATTTT
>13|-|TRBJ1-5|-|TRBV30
CAWSTGSNQPQHF
TGTGCCTGGAGTACAGGTAGCAATCAGCCCCAGCATTTT
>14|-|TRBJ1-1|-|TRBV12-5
CASGLVDGGTEAFF
TGTGCTAGTGGTTTGGTAGACGGGGGAACTGAAGCTTTCTTT
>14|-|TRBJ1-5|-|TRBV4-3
CASSQDVGNQPQHF
TGCGCCAGCAGCCAAGATGTCGGCAATCAGCCCCAGCATTTT
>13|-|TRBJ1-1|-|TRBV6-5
CASSSHRDTEAFF
TGTGCCAGCAGTAGCCACCGAGACACTGAAGCTTTCTTT
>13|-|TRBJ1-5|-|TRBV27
CASSLGGSQPQHF
TGTGCCAGCAGTTTAGGAGGGAGCCAGCCCCAGCATTTT
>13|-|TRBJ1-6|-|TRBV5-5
CASSFEINSPLHF
TGTGCCAGCAGCTTCGAGATTAATTCACCCCTCCACTTT
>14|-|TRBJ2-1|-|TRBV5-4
CASSLGPGHDEQFF
TGTGCCAGCAGCTTAGGCCCTGGGCATGATGAGCAGTTCTTC
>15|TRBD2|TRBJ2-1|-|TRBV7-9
CASSYGLARNNEQFF
TGTGCCAGCAGCTATGGACTAGCGCGGAACAATGAGCAGTTCTTC
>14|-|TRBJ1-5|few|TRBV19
CASSDYLLGQPQHF
TGTGCCAGTAGTGACTATCTGTTGGGTCAGCCCCAGCATTTT
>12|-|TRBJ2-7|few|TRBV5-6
CASSPNSYEQYF
TGTGCCAGCAGCCCAAACTCCTACGAGCAGTACTTC
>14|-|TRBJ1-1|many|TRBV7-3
CASSPAGVGTEAFF
TGTGCCAGCAGCCCCGCGGGTGTGGGTACTGAAGCTTTCTTT
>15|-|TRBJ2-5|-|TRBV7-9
CASSHDWGRMETQYF
TGTGCCAGCAGCCACGATTGGGGGAGGATGGAGACCCAGTACTTC
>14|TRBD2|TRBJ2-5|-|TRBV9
CASGGTSVWETQYF
TGTGCCAGCGGGGGGACTAGCGTTTGGGAGACCCAGTACTTC
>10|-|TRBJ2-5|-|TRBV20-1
CSASRGRQYF
TGCAGTGCCAGCAGAGGGCGTCAGTACTTC
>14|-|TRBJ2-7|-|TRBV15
CATSSSGFSYEQYF
TGTGCCACCAGCAGCTCAGGATTTTCCTACGAGCAGTACTTC
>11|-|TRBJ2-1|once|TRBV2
CASRLEGEQFF
TGTGCCAGCAGGCTAGAGGGTGAGCAGTTCTTC
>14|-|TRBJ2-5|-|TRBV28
CASRGPGVQETQYF
TGTGCCAGCAGGGGACCGGGAGTTCAAGAGACCCAGTACTTC
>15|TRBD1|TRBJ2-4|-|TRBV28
CASRDRRKAKNIQYF
TGTGCCAGCAGGGACAGGAGAAAAGCCAAAAACATTCAGTACTTC
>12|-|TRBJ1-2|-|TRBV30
CAWTSPDYGYTF
TGTGCCTGGACGAGCCCGGACTATGGCTACACCTTC
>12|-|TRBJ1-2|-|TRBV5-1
CASSAQGYGYTF
TGCGCCAGCAGCGCTCAGGGCTATGGCTACACCTTC
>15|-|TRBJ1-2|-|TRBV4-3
CASSQVGGGDYGYTF
TGCGCCAGCAGCCAGGTGGGAGGAGGGGACTATGGCTACACCTTC
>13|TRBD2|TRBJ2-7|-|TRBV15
CATSSRGRVQQYF
TGTGCCACCAGCAGCCGGGGGAGGGTACAGCAGTACTTC